Listed below are T cell receptor beta chains from one sample, sequenced in a study of long-term antiretroviral therapy in people with HIV. Repertoires were generated with immunoSEQ multiplex PCR, while TCRdb's copy carries only in-frame clones and drops some. This table holds roughly 34,000 clones, 75% to 85% found once. The input for sequencing was unsorted PBMCs, taken 1.9 years after starting antiretroviral therapy. These receptors were collected from a man aged 18 to 30 with HIV. The CDR3 runs from the conserved cysteine through the conserved F or W. The D gene is left open where the match is weak. Some rows have no size entry. The others give once, few or many, or a class for an expanded clone.

d_gene	v_gene	j_gene	abundance	CDR3aa	CDR3nt
.	TRBV27	TRBJ2-6	.	CATRKGAGANVLTF	TGTGCCACCAGAAAGGGGGCTGGGGCCAACGTCCTGACTTTC
.	TRBV2	TRBJ2-3	.	CATPGRGDTQYF	TGTGCCACCCCGGGAAGGGGCGATACGCAGTATTTT
.	TRBV9	TRBJ2-3	.	CASSGTSRETSTDTQYF	TGTGCCAGCAGCGGAACCTCCAGAGAAACTAGCACAGATACGCAGTATTTT
.	TRBV11-3	TRBJ1-1	few	CASSLSAYTEAFF	TGTGCCAGCAGCTTATCGGCGTACACTGAAGCTTTCTTT
.	TRBV6-6	TRBJ2-7	.	CASSLGLSDLIEQYF	TGTGCCAGCAGTTTAGGACTTTCCGATCTCATAGAGCAGTACTTC
.	TRBV9	TRBJ2-3	.	CASSVGVAALSTDTQYF	TGTGCCAGCAGCGTAGGTGTTGCGGCTTTGAGCACAGATACGCAGTATTTT
.	TRBV18	TRBJ1-2	.	CASSPREQDRYTF	TGTGCCAGCTCACCACGGGAACAAGACCGCTACACCTTC
TRBD1	TRBV18	TRBJ1-3	.	CASSQDRAAHSGNTIYF	TGTGCCAGCTCACAAGACAGGGCAGCACACTCTGGAAACACCATATATTTT
TRBD2	TRBV29-1	TRBJ2-1	.	CSVRRGVNYNEQFF	TGCAGCGTCAGGCGGGGGGTTAACTACAATGAGCAGTTCTTC
.	TRBV5-5	TRBJ2-7	.	CASSSREKYEQYF	TGTGCCAGCAGCAGCAGAGAGAAGTACGAGCAGTACTTC
.	TRBV1	TRBJ2-2	.	CTSSQSGESDTGELFF	TGCACCAGCAGCCAATCGGGGGAGTCGGACACCGGGGAGCTGTTTTTT
.	TRBV6-4	TRBJ1-2	.	CASSLTATSRYGYTF	TGTGCCAGCAGTTTGACAGCGACTTCTCGCTATGGCTACACCTTC
.	TRBV18	TRBJ1-3	.	CAISQGDGNTIYF	TGTGCCATCTCACAGGGCGACGGAAACACCATATATTTT
.	TRBV7-8	TRBJ1-5	.	CASSFTPTRDRTIRDQPQHF	TGTGCCAGCAGCTTCACGCCGACACGTGACAGGACAATAAGGGATCAGCCCCAGCATTTT
.	TRBV9	TRBJ2-6	.	CASSVEGANVLTF	TGTGCCAGCAGCGTAGAAGGGGCCAACGTCCTGACTTTC
.	TRBV28	TRBJ1-5	.	CASSEVEYSNQPQHF	TGTGCCAGCAGCGAAGTGGAATATAGCAATCAGCCCCAGCATTTT
TRBD1	TRBV6-1	TRBJ1-4	.	CASSVQGAYEKLFF	TGTGCCAGCAGCGTTCAGGGGGCTTATGAAAAACTGTTTTTT
.	TRBV6-6	TRBJ2-4	.	CASSYGGWDIQYF	TGTGCCAGCAGTTACGGAGGGTGGGACATTCAGTACTTC
.	TRBV18	TRBJ2-5	.	CASSPGSETQYF	TGTGCCAGCTCACCAGGGTCCGAGACCCAGTACTTC
.	TRBV13	TRBJ2-3	few	CASSLDGGPLRAQYF	TGTGCCAGCAGCTTAGACGGGGGACCCCTGAGGGCGCAGTATTTT
.	TRBV5-6	TRBJ1-2	.	CASSLAGIQDGYTF	TGTGCCAGCAGCTTGGCCGGGATTCAAGATGGCTACACCTTC
TRBD1	TRBV4-1	TRBJ2-3	.	CASSQRPGQSTDTQYF	TGCGCCAGCAGCCAACGACCGGGACAGAGCACAGATACGCAGTATTTT
.	TRBV5-1	TRBJ2-1	.	CASSPGNYNEQFF	TGCGCCAGCAGCCCCGGGAATTACAATGAGCAGTTCTTC
TRBD2	TRBV2	TRBJ2-3	.	CASSEMASGDGPNTDTQYF	TGTGCCAGCAGTGAAATGGCTAGCGGAGACGGCCCCAACACAGATACGCAGTATTTT
.	TRBV2	TRBJ1-6	few	CASSATGANSPLHF	TGTGCCAGCAGCGCAACAGGAGCAAATTCACCCCTCCACTTT
.	TRBV19	TRBJ2-5	.	CASSPGTLTGETQYF	TGTGCCAGTAGCCCAGGGACCCTGACGGGGGAGACCCAGTACTTC
.	TRBV10-3	TRBJ1-3	.	CAVWTGMRSGNTIYF	TGTGCCGTCTGGACGGGGATGAGGAGTGGAAACACCATATATTTT
.	TRBV28	TRBJ2-7	few	CASSRPGRLGDEQYF	TGTGCCAGCAGTCGACCGGGTCGTCTCGGGGACGAGCAGTACTTC
.	TRBV2	TRBJ2-7	.	CAAHAAGSYEQYF	TGTGCCGCTCATGCGGCGGGATCCTACGAGCAGTACTTC
.	TRBV19	TRBJ2-4	once	CASSITDGGNIQYF	TGTGCCAGTAGTATAACAGATGGTGGAAACATTCAGTACTTC
.	TRBV7-8	TRBJ2-1	once	CASSPQYNEQFF	TGTGCCAGCAGCCCACAATACAATGAGCAGTTCTTC
TRBD1	TRBV7-9	TRBJ2-7	few	CASSDRGPYEQYF	TGTGCCAGCAGCGACAGGGGGCCGTACGAGCAGTACTTC
TRBD2	TRBV12-5	TRBJ2-1	.	CASGLVTSGVYNEQFF	TGTGCTAGTGGTTTGGTTACTAGCGGGGTTTACAATGAGCAGTTCTTC
.	TRBV14	TRBJ2-5	.	CASSQQGRSTQYF	TGTGCCAGCAGCCAACAGGGGAGGTCGACCCAGTACTTC
TRBD2	TRBV5-1	TRBJ2-1	.	CASSYMGLADYNEQFF	TGCGCCAGCAGCTATATGGGACTAGCGGATTACAATGAGCAGTTCTTC
.	TRBV30	TRBJ1-3	.	CAWSRGSGNTIYF	TGTGCCTGGAGTCGTGGCTCTGGAAACACCATATATTTT
TRBD1	TRBV7-9	TRBJ1-2	few	CASSYGTEHGYTF	TGTGCCAGCAGCTATGGGACAGAACATGGCTACACCTTC
TRBD2	TRBV6-5	TRBJ2-7	.	CASSLLAGGLEQYF	TGTGCCAGCAGCTTACTAGCGGGGGGGCTTGAGCAGTACTTC